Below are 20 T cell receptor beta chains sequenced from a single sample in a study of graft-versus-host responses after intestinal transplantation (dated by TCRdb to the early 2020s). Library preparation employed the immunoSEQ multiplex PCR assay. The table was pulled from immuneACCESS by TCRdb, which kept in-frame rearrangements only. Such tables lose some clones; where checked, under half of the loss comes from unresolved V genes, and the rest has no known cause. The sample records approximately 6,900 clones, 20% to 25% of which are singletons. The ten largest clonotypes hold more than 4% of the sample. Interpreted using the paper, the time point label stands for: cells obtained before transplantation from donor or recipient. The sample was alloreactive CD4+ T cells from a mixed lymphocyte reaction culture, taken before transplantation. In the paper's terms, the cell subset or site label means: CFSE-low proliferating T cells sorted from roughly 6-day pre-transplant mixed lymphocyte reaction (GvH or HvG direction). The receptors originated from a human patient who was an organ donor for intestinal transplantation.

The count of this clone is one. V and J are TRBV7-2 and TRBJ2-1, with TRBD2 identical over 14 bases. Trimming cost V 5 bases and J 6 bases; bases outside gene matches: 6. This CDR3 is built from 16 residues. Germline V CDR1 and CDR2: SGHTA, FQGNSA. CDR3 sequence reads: CASSPRLAGGINEQFF. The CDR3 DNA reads TGTGCCAGCAGCCCTCGACTAGCGGGAGGGATCAATGAGCAGTTCTTC.

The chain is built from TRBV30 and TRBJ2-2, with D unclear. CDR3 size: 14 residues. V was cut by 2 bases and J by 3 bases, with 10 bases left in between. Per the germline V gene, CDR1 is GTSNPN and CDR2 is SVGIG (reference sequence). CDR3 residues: CAWSSPIYTGELFF. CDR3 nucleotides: TGTGCCTGGAGTTCCCCCATCTACACCGGGGAGCTGTTTTTT.

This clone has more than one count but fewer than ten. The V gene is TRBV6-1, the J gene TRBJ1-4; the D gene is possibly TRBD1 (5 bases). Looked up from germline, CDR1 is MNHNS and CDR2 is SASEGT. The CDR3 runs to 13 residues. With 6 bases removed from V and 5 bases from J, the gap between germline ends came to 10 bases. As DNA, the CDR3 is TGTGCCAGCAGGTCCTCAGGGAATGAAAAACTGTTTTTT. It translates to CASRSSGNEKLFF.

As DNA, the CDR3 is TGTGCCAGCAGCTTTTGGGACAGGCACACTGAAGCTTTCTTT. Translated, it gives CASSFWDRHTEAFF. This rearrangement joins TRBV5-5 to TRBJ1-1; 8 nucleotides line up with TRBD1. Germline lookup yields CDR1 SGHKS and CDR2 YYEKEE (reference sequence). The CDR3 is 14 amino acids. J lost 3 bases, V lost 2 bases, and 3 bases had no gene match.

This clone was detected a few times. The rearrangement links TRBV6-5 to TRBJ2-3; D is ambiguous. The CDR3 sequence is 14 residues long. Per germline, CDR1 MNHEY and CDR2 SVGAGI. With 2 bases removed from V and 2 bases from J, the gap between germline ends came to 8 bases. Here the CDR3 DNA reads TGTGCCAGCAGTTACGGCGCTCCCACAGATACGCAGTATTTT. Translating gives CASSYGAPTDTQYF.

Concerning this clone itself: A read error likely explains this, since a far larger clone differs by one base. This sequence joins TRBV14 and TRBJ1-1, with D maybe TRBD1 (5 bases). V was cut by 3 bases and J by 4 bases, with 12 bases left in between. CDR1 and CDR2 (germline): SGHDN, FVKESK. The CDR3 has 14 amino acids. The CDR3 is CASSQQGGTTEAFF. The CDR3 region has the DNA TGTGCCAGCAGCCAGCAGGGCGGAACCACTGAAGCTTTCTTT.

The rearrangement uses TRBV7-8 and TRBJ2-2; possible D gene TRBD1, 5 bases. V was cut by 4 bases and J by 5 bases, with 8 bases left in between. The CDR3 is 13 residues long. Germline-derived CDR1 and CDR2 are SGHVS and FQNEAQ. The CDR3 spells CASSSGPTGELFF. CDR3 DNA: TGTGCCAGCAGCTCAGGGCCAACCGGGGAGCTGTTTTTT.

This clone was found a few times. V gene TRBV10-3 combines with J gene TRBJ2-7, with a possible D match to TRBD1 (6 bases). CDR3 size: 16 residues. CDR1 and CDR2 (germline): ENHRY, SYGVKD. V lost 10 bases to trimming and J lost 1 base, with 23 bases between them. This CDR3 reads CASSSNRVGPSYEQYF. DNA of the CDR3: TGTGCCAGCAGCTCTAACAGGGTAGGTCCATCCTACGAGCAGTACTTC.

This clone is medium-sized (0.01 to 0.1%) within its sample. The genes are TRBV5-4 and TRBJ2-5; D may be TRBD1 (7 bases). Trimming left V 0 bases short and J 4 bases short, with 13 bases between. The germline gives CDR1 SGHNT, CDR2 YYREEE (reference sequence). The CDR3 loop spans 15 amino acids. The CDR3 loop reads CASSLEQGRRETQYF. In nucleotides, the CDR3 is TGTGCCAGCAGCTTGGAACAGGGGAGGCGAGAGACCCAGTACTTC.

The CDR3 nucleotides read TGCGCCAGCAGCTTGGTAGAGTCCTATAATTCACCCCTCCACTTT. This gives the protein CASSLVESYNSPLHF. The chain carries TRBV5-1 and TRBJ1-6; D is unclear. V lost 0 bases and J 1 base, leaving 5 bases between the germline ends. Per the germline V gene, CDR1 is SGHRS and CDR2 is YFSETQ. The CDR3 totals 15 residues.

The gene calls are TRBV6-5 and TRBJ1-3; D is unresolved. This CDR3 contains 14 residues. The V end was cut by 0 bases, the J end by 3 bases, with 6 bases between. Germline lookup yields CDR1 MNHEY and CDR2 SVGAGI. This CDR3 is CASSYSEIGNTIYF. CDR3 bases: TGTGCCAGCAGTTACTCGGAGATTGGAAACACCATATATTTT.

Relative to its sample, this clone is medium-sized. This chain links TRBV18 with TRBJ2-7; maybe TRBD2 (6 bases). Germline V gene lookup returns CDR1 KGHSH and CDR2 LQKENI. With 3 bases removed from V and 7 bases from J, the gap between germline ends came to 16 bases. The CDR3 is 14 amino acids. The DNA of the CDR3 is TGTGCCAGCTCACCCCATTCAAGTGGGGGGGAGCAGTACTTC. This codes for CASSPHSSGGEQYF.

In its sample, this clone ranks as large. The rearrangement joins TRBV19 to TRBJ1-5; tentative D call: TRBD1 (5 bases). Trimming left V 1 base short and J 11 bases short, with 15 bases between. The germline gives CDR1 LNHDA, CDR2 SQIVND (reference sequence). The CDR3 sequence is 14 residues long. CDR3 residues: CASSIGGTVVSQHF. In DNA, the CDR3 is TGTGCCAGTAGTATAGGGGGGACGGTGGTGTCCCAGCATTTT.

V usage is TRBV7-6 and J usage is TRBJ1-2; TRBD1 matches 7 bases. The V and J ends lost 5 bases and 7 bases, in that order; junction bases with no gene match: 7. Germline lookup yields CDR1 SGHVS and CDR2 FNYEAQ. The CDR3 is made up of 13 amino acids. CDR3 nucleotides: TGTGCCAGCAGCACAACGGGACAGCTTGGCTACACCTTC. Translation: CASSTTGQLGYTF.

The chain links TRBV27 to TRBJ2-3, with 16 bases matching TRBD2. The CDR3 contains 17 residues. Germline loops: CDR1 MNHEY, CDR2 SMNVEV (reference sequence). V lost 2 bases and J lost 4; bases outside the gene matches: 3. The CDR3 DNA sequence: TGTGCCAGCAGTTTACGGGGACTAGCGGGAGGGGCAGATACGCAGTATTTT. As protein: CASSLRGLAGGADTQYF.

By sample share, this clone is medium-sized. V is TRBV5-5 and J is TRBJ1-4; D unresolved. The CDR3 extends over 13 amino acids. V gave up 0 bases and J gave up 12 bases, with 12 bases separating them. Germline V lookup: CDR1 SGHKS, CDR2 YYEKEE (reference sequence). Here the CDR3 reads CASSLDPRRELFF. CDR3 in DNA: TGTGCCAGCAGCTTGGACCCAAGACGAGAACTGTTTTTT.

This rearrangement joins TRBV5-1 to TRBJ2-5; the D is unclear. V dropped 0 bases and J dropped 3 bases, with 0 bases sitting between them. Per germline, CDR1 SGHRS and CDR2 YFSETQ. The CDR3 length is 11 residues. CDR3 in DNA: TGCGCCAGCAGCTTGGAAGAGACCCAGTACTTC. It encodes CASSLEETQYF.

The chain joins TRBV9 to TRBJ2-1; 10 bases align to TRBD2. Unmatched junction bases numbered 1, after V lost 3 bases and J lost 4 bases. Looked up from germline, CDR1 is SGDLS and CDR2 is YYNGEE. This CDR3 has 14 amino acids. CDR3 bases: TGTGCCAGCAGCGGGGGACTAGCGTACAATGAGCAGTTCTTC. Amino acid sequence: CASSGGLAYNEQFF.

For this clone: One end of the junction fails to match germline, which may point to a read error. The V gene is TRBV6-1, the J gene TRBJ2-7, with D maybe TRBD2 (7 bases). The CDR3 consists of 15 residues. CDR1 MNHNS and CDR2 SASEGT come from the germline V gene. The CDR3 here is CASSGGAGIAYEQYF. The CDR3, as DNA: TGCGCCAGCAGTGGGGGGGCAGGGATAGCCTACGAGCAGTACTTC.

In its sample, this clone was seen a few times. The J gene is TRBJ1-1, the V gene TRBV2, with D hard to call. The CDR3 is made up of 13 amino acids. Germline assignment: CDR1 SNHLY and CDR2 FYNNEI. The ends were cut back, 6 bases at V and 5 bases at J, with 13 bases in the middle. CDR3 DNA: TGTGCCAGCAGCCCAGAGTTGTTGACTGAAGCTTTCTTT. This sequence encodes CASSPELLTEAFF.